These T cell receptor beta chains were read from a single sample in a study of blood T cell repertoires in COVID-19. Assay used: immunoSEQ multiplex PCR; TCRdb lists only in-frame clones, some missing. The data hold about 40,000 clones, with about four fifths observed a single time. The sample comprised peripheral blood. These receptors were taken from a woman aged 55-75 years with acute or convalescent COVID-19. CDR3s include the opening cysteine and the closing phenylalanine or tryptophan. The order of the fields is V gene, J gene, D gene, clone size, CDR3 DNA, CDR3 protein. The D gene is left open where the match is weak. A row's size may be missing; if present it is once, few, many or a size class.

v_gene: TRBV19; j_gene: TRBJ2-6; d_gene: NA; abundance: NA; CDR3nt: TGTGCCAGTAGTATGAATTGGGCCACCTCTGGGGCCAACGTCCTGACTTTC; CDR3aa: CASSMNWATSGANVLTF
v_gene: TRBV19; j_gene: TRBJ1-1; d_gene: NA; abundance: NA; CDR3nt: TGTGCCAGTCTTCCGGGAGGTTCCACTGAAGCTTTCTTT; CDR3aa: CASLPGGSTEAFF
v_gene: TRBV9; j_gene: TRBJ2-1; d_gene: TRBD2; abundance: NA; CDR3nt: TGTGCCAGCAGCTACAAAGCGGGAGGGTCCTACAATGAGCAGTTCTTC; CDR3aa: CASSYKAGGSYNEQFF
v_gene: TRBV5-1; j_gene: TRBJ2-5; d_gene: TRBD1; abundance: NA; CDR3nt: TGCGCCAGCAGCTGGACAGGGACCGAAGAGACCCAGTACTTC; CDR3aa: CASSWTGTEETQYF
v_gene: TRBV9; j_gene: TRBJ2-7; d_gene: TRBD2; abundance: NA; CDR3nt: TGTGCCAGCAGCCCCCGAGCGGGAGGGAGGACCTACGAGCAGTACTTC; CDR3aa: CASSPRAGGRTYEQYF
v_gene: TRBV5-4; j_gene: TRBJ2-1; d_gene: TRBD2; abundance: NA; CDR3nt: TGTGCCAGCAGCTATACAGCGGGAGGGCTATCCTACAATGAGCAGTTCTTC; CDR3aa: CASSYTAGGLSYNEQFF
v_gene: TRBV11-2; j_gene: TRBJ2-1; d_gene: TRBD2; abundance: NA; CDR3nt: TGTGCCAGCAGCTTAGAGCTAGCGGGGGGAGAGCAGTTCTTC; CDR3aa: CASSLELAGGEQFF
v_gene: TRBV5-4; j_gene: TRBJ2-7; d_gene: TRBD2; abundance: NA; CDR3nt: TGTGCCAGCAGCCCCGGACTAGCGGGAGGACTCAACGAGCAGTACTTC; CDR3aa: CASSPGLAGGLNEQYF
v_gene: TRBV6-6; j_gene: TRBJ1-4; d_gene: TRBD1; abundance: NA; CDR3nt: TGTGCCAGCAGTGACCAGGGGGTTACTAATGAAAAACTGTTTTTT; CDR3aa: CASSDQGVTNEKLFF
v_gene: TRBV6-1; j_gene: TRBJ1-5; d_gene: NA; abundance: NA; CDR3nt: TGTGCCAGCAGTGATTGGGGGCTGGGGAATCAGCCCCAGCATTTT; CDR3aa: CASSDWGLGNQPQHF
v_gene: TRBV12-3/TRBV12-4; j_gene: TRBJ1-3; d_gene: NA; abundance: NA; CDR3nt: TGTGCCAGCAGGAGGGACTCTGGAAACACCATATATTTT; CDR3aa: CASRRDSGNTIYF
v_gene: TRBV9; j_gene: TRBJ2-3; d_gene: NA; abundance: NA; CDR3nt: TGTGCCAGCAGCTCCCTAGGGGGGGCTCTTGGCACAGATACGCAGTATTTT; CDR3aa: CASSSLGGALGTDTQYF
v_gene: TRBV10-3; j_gene: TRBJ2-1; d_gene: TRBD2; abundance: NA; CDR3nt: TGTGCCATCAGTAAGGTAGCGGGAGAGGGGTCCTACAATGAGCAGTTCTTC; CDR3aa: CAISKVAGEGSYNEQFF
v_gene: TRBV5-1; j_gene: TRBJ2-4; d_gene: TRBD1; abundance: few; CDR3nt: TGCGCCAGCAGCTTAGCCGGGACAGGGGGCTTTGGAGCCAAAAACATTCAGTACTTC; CDR3aa: CASSLAGTGGFGAKNIQYF
v_gene: TRBV27; j_gene: TRBJ1-5; d_gene: NA; abundance: NA; CDR3nt: TGTGCCAGCAGTTTACAGGGCAGGTCGCCCCAGCATTTT; CDR3aa: CASSLQGRSPQHF
v_gene: TRBV7-9; j_gene: TRBJ2-7; d_gene: NA; abundance: NA; CDR3nt: TGTGCCAGCAGCTACGGGACACCACCCTACGAGCAGTACTTC; CDR3aa: CASSYGTPPYEQYF
v_gene: TRBV28; j_gene: TRBJ1-2; d_gene: TRBD1; abundance: NA; CDR3nt: TGTGCCAGCAGTGCCAAGACAGGGGCTGGGAACTATGGCTACACCTTC; CDR3aa: CASSAKTGAGNYGYTF
v_gene: TRBV5-1; j_gene: TRBJ2-5; d_gene: NA; abundance: NA; CDR3nt: TGCGCCAGCAGCCCAAGGACAGCACAAGAGACCCAGTACTTC; CDR3aa: CASSPRTAQETQYF
v_gene: TRBV28; j_gene: TRBJ1-2; d_gene: TRBD1; abundance: NA; CDR3nt: TGTGCCAGCAGAGCTGGACAGGATTATGGCTACACCTTC; CDR3aa: CASRAGQDYGYTF
v_gene: TRBV4-1; j_gene: TRBJ1-3; d_gene: NA; abundance: NA; CDR3nt: TGCGCCAGCAGCCAAGCCCAGTTAGACTTCTCTGGAAACACCATATATTTT; CDR3aa: CASSQAQLDFSGNTIYF
v_gene: TRBV30; j_gene: TRBJ1-3; d_gene: NA; abundance: NA; CDR3nt: TGTGCCTGGAAAGGTTGGCGGGGGACTGGAAACACCATATATTTT; CDR3aa: CAWKGWRGTGNTIYF
v_gene: TRBV27; j_gene: TRBJ1-2; d_gene: NA; abundance: NA; CDR3nt: TGTGCCAGCAGTTTCCGAGGGCCTCCCCGCGAGATCGGCTACACCTTC; CDR3aa: CASSFRGPPREIGYTF
v_gene: TRBV4-1; j_gene: TRBJ1-4; d_gene: NA; abundance: NA; CDR3nt: TGCGCCAGCAGCCAAGAATATTTGAACAGGTGGGAAAAACTGTTTTTT; CDR3aa: CASSQEYLNRWEKLFF
v_gene: TRBV20-1; j_gene: TRBJ2-7; d_gene: TRBD1; abundance: NA; CDR3nt: TGCAGTGCTAGTTCCCCGACGACAGGGGAATACGAGCAGTACTTC; CDR3aa: CSASSPTTGEYEQYF
v_gene: TRBV19; j_gene: TRBJ1-6; d_gene: NA; abundance: NA; CDR3nt: TGTGCCAGTAGTATGGGCGCGAGCTCCTATAATTCACCCCTCCACTTT; CDR3aa: CASSMGASSYNSPLHF
v_gene: TRBV29-1; j_gene: TRBJ1-2; d_gene: TRBD1; abundance: once; CDR3nt: TGCAGCGTCTGGACAGGGGGCGAATCTGGCTACACCTTC; CDR3aa: CSVWTGGESGYTF
v_gene: TRBV6-5; j_gene: TRBJ2-3; d_gene: TRBD2; abundance: NA; CDR3nt: TGTGCCAGCAGTTGGGGACTAGCGGGAGATACGCAGTATTTT; CDR3aa: CASSWGLAGDTQYF
v_gene: TRBV19; j_gene: TRBJ2-7; d_gene: TRBD2; abundance: NA; CDR3nt: TGTGCCAGTAGTAGGGGACTAGCGGACGAGCAGTACTTC; CDR3aa: CASSRGLADEQYF
v_gene: TRBV5-5; j_gene: TRBJ1-1; d_gene: NA; abundance: NA; CDR3nt: TGTGCCAGCAGCTTAGGATTGAGGAGTGCAGACACTGAAGCTTTCTTT; CDR3aa: CASSLGLRSADTEAFF